One sample yielded the 27 T cell receptor beta chains listed below, sequenced in a study of blood T cell repertoires in COVID-19. Method: immunoSEQ multiplex PCR; TCRdb's copy keeps in-frame clones and lacks some. Of around 30,000 clones in the sample, 90% were seen once. Sequencing input: peripheral blood. Receptor source: a man aged 65 to 79 with active or convalescent COVID-19.

The chain uses TRBV7-9 and TRBJ2-1, with TRBD2 matching 10 bases. V was pared by 4 bases and J by 12 bases, with 9 bases of the junction left unmatched. The CDR3 loop spans 14 amino acids. Germline V gene lookup returns CDR1 SEHNR and CDR2 FQNEAQ (reference sequence). The CDR3 here is CASSSVAGGIAQFF. The CDR3 coding sequence is TGTGCCAGCAGCTCCGTAGCGGGGGGCATCGCGCAGTTCTTC.

The V call is TRBV10-3, the J call TRBJ2-7; weak D call: TRBD2 (5 bases). V gave up 0 bases and J gave up 6 bases, with 9 bases separating them. Looked up from germline, CDR1 is ENHRY and CDR2 is SYGVKD. The CDR3 covers 13 residues. CDR3 protein: CAISESPRGEQYV. The CDR3 DNA is TGTGCCATCAGTGAGTCCCCTCGGGGCGAGCAGTACGTC.

As for this clone: Within the sample, other DNA sequences also encode this same CDR3. The chain uses TRBV5-1 and TRBJ2-5, with 10 bases matching TRBD2. The CDR3 covers 15 residues. V shed 1 base, J shed 4 bases, and the junction held 4 bases outside the gene matches. Germline loops: CDR1 SGHRS, CDR2 YFSETQ. CDR3 amino acids: CASSLTSGEGETQYF. The CDR3 DNA sequence: TGCGCCAGCAGCTTGACTAGCGGGGAGGGAGAGACCCAGTACTTC.

This clone showed up just once. The genes are TRBV7-8 and TRBJ2-2; D possibly corresponds to TRBD2 (6 bases). Per germline, CDR1 SGHVS and CDR2 FQNEAQ. This CDR3 is 15 amino acids long. V shed 5 bases and J shed 5 bases, with 15 bases lying between them. CDR3 nucleotides: TGTGCCAGCAGCCTCCGGGGCGGGAATACCGGGGAGCTGTTTTTT. It yields the protein CASSLRGGNTGELFF.

The V and J genes are TRBV5-6 and TRBJ2-1; possible D gene TRBD1, 5 bases. Germline V CDR1 and CDR2: SGHDT, YYEEEE. V was trimmed by 1 base and J by 2 bases, leaving 10 bases between them. The CDR3 is 15 residues long. This CDR3 is CASSLTGRTYNEQFF. The CDR3, as DNA: TGTGCCAGCAGCTTGACAGGTCGGACCTACAATGAGCAGTTCTTC.

This chain connects TRBV9 to TRBJ1-2; D is unclear. Trimming cost V 0 bases and J 4 bases, with 13 bases left between them. This CDR3 region has 15 residues. CDR1 is SGDLS, CDR2 YYNGEE, per germline. The CDR3: CASSVDDRVIYGYTF. For the CDR3, the DNA is TGTGCCAGCAGCGTAGACGATCGGGTGATCTATGGCTACACCTTC.

J is TRBJ2-1 and V is TRBV7-8; possibly TRBD2 for D (6 bases). Trimming took 6 bases from V and 9 from J, leaving 12 bases between them. Germline V gene lookup returns CDR1 SGHVS and CDR2 FQNEAQ. The CDR3 spans 12 residues. This chain's CDR3 is CASRQEEGEQFF. The CDR3 DNA reads as TGTGCCAGCAGGCAAGAGGAGGGTGAGCAGTTCTTC.

The V call is TRBV9, the J call TRBJ2-1; 12 positions match TRBD2. This CDR3 comprises 15 residues. Germline V gene sequence: CDR1 SGDLS, CDR2 YYNGEE. V shed 3 bases, J shed 4 bases, and the junction held 2 bases outside the gene matches. CDR3 sequence: CASSAGLAGYNEQFF. The DNA for the CDR3 is TGTGCCAGCAGCGCCGGACTAGCGGGATACAATGAGCAGTTCTTC.

V and J are TRBV19 and TRBJ2-4; a possible D gene is TRBD2 (7 bases). The V and J ends lost 4 bases and 5 bases respectively, with 12 bases between them. The CDR3 extends over 14 amino acids. Germline CDR1 and CDR2: LNHDA and SQIVND (reference sequence). CDR3 DNA sequence: TGTGCCAGTAGTAAGGGGGGGCGCGAAAACATTCAGTACTTC. Its protein product is CASSKGGRENIQYF.

The table lists this clone with a count of one. The chain carries TRBV7-8 and TRBJ1-1; TRBD1 matches at 7 bases. The CDR3 has 14 amino acids. Germline lookup yields CDR1 SGHVS and CDR2 FQNEAQ. V lost 8 bases and J lost 3; bases outside the gene matches: 9. CDR3 in amino acids: CASQDRDRDTEAFF. CDR3 sequence (DNA): TGTGCCAGCCAAGACAGGGATCGGGACACTGAAGCTTTCTTT. Full variable domain (missing parts from reference TRBV7-8 and TRBJ1-1): GAGVSQSPRYKVAKRGQDVALRCDPISGHVSLFWYQQALGQGPEFLTYFQNEAQLDKSGLPSDRFFAERPEGSVSTLKIQRTQQEDSAVYLCASQDRDRDTEAFFGQGTRLTVV.

This rearrangement joins TRBV6-2 or TRBV6-3 to TRBJ2-7, with a tentative D call TRBD1 (6 bases). Germline V gives CDR1 MNHEY, CDR2 SVGEGT. This CDR3 contains 16 residues. Trimming removed 2 bases from V and 1 base from J, with 15 bases in between. CDR3 sequence reads: CASSYLGDRRSYEQYF. The CDR3 bases are TGTGCCAGCAGTTACCTAGGCGACAGGAGATCCTACGAGCAGTACTTC.

V and J are TRBV7-9 and TRBJ2-7; 8 nucleotides match TRBD1. The CDR3 consists of 15 residues. Per germline, CDR1 SEHNR and CDR2 FQNEAQ (reference sequence). V lost 5 bases to trimming and J lost 3 bases; unmatched junction nucleotides: 9. The CDR3, as DNA: TGTGCCAGCAGCGATAGTGGAACAGGGGGCTACGAGCAGTACGTC. The encoded protein is CASSDSGTGGYEQYV.

The V gene is TRBV6-1, the J gene TRBJ1-2; no definite D call. V lost 1 base to trimming and J lost 4 bases, with 7 bases between them. Germline lookup yields CDR1 MNHNS and CDR2 SASEGT. The CDR3 is made up of 13 amino acids. CDR3 sequence: CASSEDGGYGYTF. The CDR3 DNA sequence: TGTGCCAGCAGTGAAGATGGCGGCTATGGCTACACCTTC.

The gene calls are TRBV19 and TRBJ2-2; D is perhaps TRBD1 (6 bases). V dropped 8 bases and J dropped 0 bases, with 10 bases sitting between them. Germline V CDR1 and CDR2: LNHDA, SQIVND (reference sequence). This CDR3 comprises 14 residues. The CDR3 loop is CASGQGTNTGELFF. The DNA of the CDR3 is TGTGCCAGTGGGCAGGGGACGAACACCGGGGAGCTGTTTTTT.

This clone was seen a single time. This chain joins TRBV7-3 and TRBJ1-1, with 8 nucleotides matching TRBD1. This CDR3 contains 14 residues. V lost 3 bases, J lost 0 bases, and 0 bases stayed unmatched. Germline V gene data show CDR1 as SGHTA and CDR2 as FQGTGA. The CDR3 spells CASSLDRVNTEAFF. CDR3 nucleotides: TGTGCCAGCAGCTTGGACAGGGTGAACACTGAAGCTTTCTTT.

The genes are TRBV18 and TRBJ2-1; 8 bases fit TRBD2. The CDR3 totals 17 residues. Germline V gene lookup returns CDR1 KGHSH and CDR2 LQKENI. V lost 3 bases and J lost 9; bases outside the gene matches: 16. The CDR3 region has the DNA TGTGCCAGCTCACCCCCGGGCGGTAGCGGGGTATTTACTGAGCAGTTCTTC. Its protein is CASSPPGGSGVFTEQFF.

CDR3 DNA: TGTGCCAGCAGCTTAGACTTGAGCTACAATGAGCAGTTCTTC. Translation gives CASSLDLSYNEQFF. This chain uses TRBV7-9 with TRBJ2-1; unclear D gene. Trimming stripped 1 base from V and 3 bases from J, with 7 bases between. The CDR3 length is 14 residues. The germline CDR1 and CDR2 sequences are SEHNR and FQNEAQ (reference sequence).

The chain employs TRBV18 and TRBJ2-2, with a tentative D call TRBD1 (6 bases). The CDR3 runs to 18 residues. The germline V gene has CDR1 KGHSH and CDR2 LQKENI. V dropped 3 bases and J dropped 5 bases, with 22 bases sitting between them. The CDR3 region has the DNA TGTGCCAGCTCACCCCTTACGAGAGGCAGGGGAGATACCGGGGAGCTGTTTTTT. This sequence encodes CASSPLTRGRGDTGELFF.

The count of this clone is one. The chain employs TRBV7-2 and TRBJ2-7, with TRBD1 identical over 8 bases. The junction had 5 bases not matched to a gene; V was cut back by 5 bases and J by 2 bases. Germline V gene lookup returns CDR1 SGHTA and CDR2 FQGNSA. CDR3 length equals 14 residues. Here the CDR3 reads CASSAGGTTYEQYF. CDR3 bases: TGTGCCAGCAGCGCAGGGGGCACAACCTACGAGCAGTACTTC.

The rearrangement uses TRBV27 and TRBJ2-7, with a possible D match to TRBD2 (6 bases). The CDR3 runs to 14 residues. Deletions cut 4 bases from V and 7 bases from J, with 17 bases between. Germline V CDR1 and CDR2: MNHEY, SMNVEV (reference sequence). The DNA of the CDR3 is TGTGCCAGCAGTTCCCAGGGCCCCCGGGGGGAGCAGTACGTC. Encoded protein: CASSSQGPRGEQYV.

V and J are TRBV7-9 and TRBJ1-5; 7 bases are a match to TRBD1. The germline V gene encodes CDR1 SEHNR and CDR2 FQNEAQ (reference sequence). J gave up 6 bases and V 5 bases, and 4 bases lay outside the gene matches. The CDR3 is made up of 13 amino acids. CDR3 sequence reads: CASSTGVGQPQHF. The CDR3 DNA is TGTGCCAGCAGCACAGGGGTAGGTCAGCCCCAGCATTTT.

The V gene is TRBV5-1, the J gene TRBJ2-3; D unclear. From germline, CDR1 is SGHRS and CDR2 YFSETQ. This CDR3 contains 14 residues. The ends were cut back, 5 bases at V and 2 bases at J, with 12 bases in the middle. The CDR3 nucleotides read TGCGCCAGCAGGAGCTATTCCGCCACAGATACGCAGTATTTT. It translates to CASRSYSATDTQYF. Supplemented by reference TRBV5-1 and TRBJ2-3, the full variable domain reads KAGVTQTPRYLIKTRGQQVTLSCSPISGHRSVSWYQQTPGQGLQFLFEYFSETQRNKGNFPGRFSGRQFSNSRSEMNVSTLELGDSALYLCASRSYSATDTQYFGPGTRLTVL.

The V call is TRBV5-8, the J call TRBJ2-7, with D perhaps matching TRBD2 (7 bases). V shed 2 bases and J shed 7 bases, with 13 bases lying between them. There are 13 residues in the CDR3. The V gene's germline CDR1 is SGHTS and CDR2 YDEGEE. CDR3: CASSFWGGAEQYV. The CDR3 bases are TGTGCCAGCAGCTTCTGGGGGGGCGCGGAGCAGTACGTC.

The rearrangement joins TRBV7-3 to TRBJ2-7; TRBD1 might be the D (6 bases). V gave up 5 bases and J gave up 3 bases, with 14 bases separating them. This CDR3 region has 14 residues. Looked up from germline, CDR1 is SGHTA and CDR2 is FQGTGA. CDR3 sequence: CASSPTQGFYEQYF. Here the CDR3 DNA reads TGTGCCAGCAGCCCAACACAGGGTTTCTACGAGCAGTACTTC.

This clone was observed a single time. The chain is built from TRBV10-1 and TRBJ2-5; D is uncertain. V was cut by 8 bases and J by 2 bases, with 3 bases left in between. The CDR3 runs 10 residues. From germline, CDR1 is WNHNN and CDR2 SYGVQD (reference sequence). The CDR3 DNA is TGCGCCAGCCTACAAGAGACCCAGTACTTC. Protein product: CASLQETQYF.

V usage is TRBV5-1 and J usage is TRBJ2-5; 8 bases match TRBD2. CDR1 is SGHRS, CDR2 YFSETQ, per germline. This CDR3 has 14 residues. V shed 4 bases, J shed 5 bases, and the junction held 7 bases outside the gene matches. The CDR3 is CASSTGRAEETQYF. The DNA for the CDR3 is TGCGCCAGCAGCACCGGGAGGGCCGAGGAGACCCAGTACTTC.

This chain links TRBV18 with TRBJ1-3; maybe TRBD1 (6 bases). Trimming removed 3 bases from V and 0 bases from J, with 12 bases in between. CDR1 and CDR2 (germline): KGHSH, LQKENI. The CDR3 is 16 residues long. For the CDR3, the DNA is TGTGCCAGCTCACCGACCCGACAGGTCTCTGGAAACACCATATATTTT. It codes for CASSPTRQVSGNTIYF.